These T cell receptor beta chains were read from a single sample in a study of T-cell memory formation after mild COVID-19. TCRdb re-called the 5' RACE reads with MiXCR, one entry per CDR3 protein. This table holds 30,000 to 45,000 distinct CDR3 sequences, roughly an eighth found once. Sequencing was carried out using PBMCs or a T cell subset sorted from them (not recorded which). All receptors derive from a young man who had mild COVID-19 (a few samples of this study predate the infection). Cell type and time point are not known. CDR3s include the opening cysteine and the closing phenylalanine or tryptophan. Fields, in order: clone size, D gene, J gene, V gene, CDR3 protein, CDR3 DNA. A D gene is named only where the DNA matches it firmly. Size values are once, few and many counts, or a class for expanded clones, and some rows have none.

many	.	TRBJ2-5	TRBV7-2	CASSLGGNAETQYF	TGTGCCAGCAGCTTAGGAGGGAATGCGGAGACCCAGTACTTC
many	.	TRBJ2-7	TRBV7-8	CASSQHQGPSYEQYF	TGTGCCAGCAGCCAGCACCAGGGGCCCTCCTACGAGCAGTACTTC
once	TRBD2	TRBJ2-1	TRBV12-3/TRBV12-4	CASTLGRGVPYNEQFF	TGTGCCAGCACCCTGGGGCGGGGGGTACCTTACAATGAGCAGTTCTTC
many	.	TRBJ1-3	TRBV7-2	CASSPRVSGNTIYF	TGTGCCAGCAGCCCCAGGGTGTCTGGAAACACCATATATTTT
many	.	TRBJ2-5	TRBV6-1	CASNPGRQETQYF	TGTGCCAGCAACCCAGGAAGACAAGAGACCCAGTACTTC
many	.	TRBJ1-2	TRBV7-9	CASSSGPTRSYTF	TGTGCCAGCAGCTCCGGGCCTACACGCAGCTACACCTTC
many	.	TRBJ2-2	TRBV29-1	CSVEDGGNTGELFF	TGCAGCGTTGAAGATGGAGGGAACACCGGGGAGCTGTTTTTT
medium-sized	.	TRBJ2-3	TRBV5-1	CASSPDRTDTQYF	TGCGCCAGCAGCCCCGACCGCACAGATACGCAGTATTTT
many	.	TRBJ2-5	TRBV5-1	CASNPGRGGAETQYF	TGCGCCAGCAACCCTGGGAGGGGGGGGGCCGAGACCCAGTACTTC
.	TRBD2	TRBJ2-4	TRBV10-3	CATGLGLAGGIQYF	TGTGCCACGGGACTAGGCCTCGCCGGGGGGATACAGTACTTC
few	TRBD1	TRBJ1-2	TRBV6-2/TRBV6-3	CASSKTGGHGYTF	TGTGCCAGCAGTAAAACAGGGGGCCATGGCTACACCTTC
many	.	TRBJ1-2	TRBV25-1	CASSEYQNGGRKYGYTF	TGTGCCAGCAGTGAATATCAAAATGGCGGGAGAAAGTACGGCTACACCTTC
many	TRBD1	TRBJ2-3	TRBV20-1	CSAPDRGLPTQYF	TGCAGTGCTCCGGACAGGGGACTCCCTACGCAGTATTTT
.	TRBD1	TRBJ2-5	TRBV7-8	CASSFDRGYETQYF	TGTGCCAGCAGCTTCGACAGGGGGTACGAGACCCAGTACTTC
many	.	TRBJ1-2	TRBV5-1	CASSLSGDSGGANYGYTF	TGCGCCAGCAGCTTGTCCGGAGACTCAGGAGGAGCTAACTATGGCTACACCTTC
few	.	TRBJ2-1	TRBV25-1	CASGIYNEQFF	TGTGCCAGCGGGATCTACAATGAGCAGTTCTTC
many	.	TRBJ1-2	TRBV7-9	CASSRGGGYGYTF	TGTGCCAGCAGCCGCGGAGGCGGCTATGGCTACACCTTC
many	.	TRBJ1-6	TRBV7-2	CASSPIPTASALHF	TGTGCCAGCAGCCCCATCCCGACGGCTTCGGCCCTCCACTTT
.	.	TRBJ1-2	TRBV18	CASSPPESGYTF	TGTGCCAGCTCACCACCGGAAAGTGGCTACACCTTC
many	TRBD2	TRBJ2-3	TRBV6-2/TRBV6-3	CASSRQPGLAGLTDTQYF	TGTGCCAGCAGCCGGCAACCCGGACTAGCGGGACTCACAGATACGCAGTATTTT
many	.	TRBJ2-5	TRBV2	CASQGLETQYF	TGTGCCAGCCAGGGGTTGGAGACCCAGTACTTC
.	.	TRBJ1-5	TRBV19	CASRNWQGPNPPQHF	TGTGCCAGTAGAAATTGGCAAGGGCCTAATCCGCCCCAGCATTTT
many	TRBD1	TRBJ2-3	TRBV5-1	CASSSGQVITDTQYF	TGCGCCAGCAGCTCGGGACAGGTGATCACAGATACGCAGTATTTT
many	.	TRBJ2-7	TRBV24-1	CATSDSGTPGEQYF	TGTGCCACCAGTGACTCCGGGACTCCGGGGGAGCAGTACTTC
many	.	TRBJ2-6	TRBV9	CASSVGGDGANVLTF	TGTGCCAGCAGCGTAGGCGGGGATGGGGCCAACGTCCTGACTTTC
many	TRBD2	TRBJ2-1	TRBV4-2	CASSQGTSGYNEQFF	TGTGCCAGCAGCCAGGGGACTAGCGGGTACAATGAGCAGTTCTTC
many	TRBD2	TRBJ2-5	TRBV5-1	CASSTGLAAKETQYF	TGCGCCAGCAGCACGGGACTAGCGGCCAAGGAGACCCAGTACTTC
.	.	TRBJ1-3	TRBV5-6	CASSRQGTGNTIYF	TGTGCCAGCAGCCGCCAGGGGACGGGAAACACCATATATTTT
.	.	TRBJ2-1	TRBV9	CASSVGTLRPNEQFF	TGTGCCAGCAGCGTGGGGACCCTCAGACCTAATGAGCAGTTCTTC
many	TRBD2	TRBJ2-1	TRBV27	CASSLSWGLAGLEQFF	TGTGCCAGCAGTTTATCGTGGGGACTAGCGGGGCTTGAGCAGTTCTTC
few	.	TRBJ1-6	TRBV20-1	CSARDLRGASPLHF	TGCAGTGCTAGAGATTTACGGGGGGCTTCACCCCTCCACTTT
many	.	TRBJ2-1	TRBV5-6	CASTPPGPREQFF	TGTGCCAGCACCCCCCCGGGGCCCCGGGAGCAGTTCTTC
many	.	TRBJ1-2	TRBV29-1	CSVSDTDYGYTF	TGCAGCGTCTCCGATACAGACTATGGCTACACCTTC
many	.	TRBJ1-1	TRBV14	CASSLGPYTEAFF	TGTGCCAGCAGCCTAGGACCTTACACTGAAGCTTTCTTT
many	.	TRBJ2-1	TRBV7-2	CASSFGRVEQFF	TGTGCCAGCAGCTTCGGACGTGTGGAGCAGTTCTTC
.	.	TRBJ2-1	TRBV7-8	CASSSGLAGGGQFF	TGTGCCAGCAGCTCGGGACTTGCTGGGGGCGGGCAGTTCTTC
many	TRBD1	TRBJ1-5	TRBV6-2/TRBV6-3	CASSYLDRPNQPQHF	TGTGCCAGCAGTTACTTGGACAGGCCCAATCAGCCCCAGCATTTT
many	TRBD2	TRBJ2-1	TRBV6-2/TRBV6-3	CASMTSGYNEQFF	TGTGCCAGCATGACTAGCGGATACAATGAGCAGTTCTTC
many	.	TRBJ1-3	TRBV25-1	CASSEWISGNTIYF	TGTGCCAGCAGTGAATGGATCTCTGGAAACACCATATATTTT
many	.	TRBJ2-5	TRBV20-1	CSARARQEETQYF	TGCAGTGCTAGAGCCCGACAGGAAGAGACCCAGTACTTC